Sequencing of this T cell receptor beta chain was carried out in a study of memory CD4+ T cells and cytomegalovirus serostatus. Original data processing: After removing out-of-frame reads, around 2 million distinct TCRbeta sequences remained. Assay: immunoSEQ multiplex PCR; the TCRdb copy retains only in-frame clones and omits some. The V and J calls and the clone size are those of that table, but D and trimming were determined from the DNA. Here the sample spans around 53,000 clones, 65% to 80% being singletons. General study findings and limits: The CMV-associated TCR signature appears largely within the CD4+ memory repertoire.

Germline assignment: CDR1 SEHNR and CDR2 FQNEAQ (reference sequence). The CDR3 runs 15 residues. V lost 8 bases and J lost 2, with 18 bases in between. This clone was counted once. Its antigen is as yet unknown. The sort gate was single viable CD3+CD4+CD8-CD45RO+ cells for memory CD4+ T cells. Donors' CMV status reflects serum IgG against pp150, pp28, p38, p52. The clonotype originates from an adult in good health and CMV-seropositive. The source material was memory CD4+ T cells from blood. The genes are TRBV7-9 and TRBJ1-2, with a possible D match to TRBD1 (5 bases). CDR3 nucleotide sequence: TGTGCCAGCTTTTCCGGGGCAGCCTCCAACTATGGCTACACCTTC. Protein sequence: CASFSGAASNYGYTF.